One and the same sample provided the 3 T cell receptor beta chains below, sequenced in a study of cytomegalovirus exposure and HLA in healthy donors. This PCR relied on a set of 60 Vbeta primers and 13 Jbeta primers. Libraries were prepared by immunoSEQ multiplex PCR; TCRdb keeps only in-frame clonotypes and omits some of them. This sample carries 150,000 to 200,000 clones, about four fifths of them seen once, and the ten largest clones take about 2.6%. The sequencing sample was made of PBMCs. Receptors were obtained from a female donor in good health and CMV-seronegative.

As to this clone: The junction shows a germline mismatch at one end, possibly a read error. The sample contains more than one DNA sequence encoding this CDR3. This chain joins TRBV15 and TRBJ1-4, with TRBD1 as a possible D gene (5 bases). The CDR3 has 18 amino acids. Germline V gene data show CDR1 as LNHNV and CDR2 as YYDKDF (reference sequence). The CDR3 here is CATSRPLVGSGQGEKLFF. CDR3 sequence (DNA): TGTGCCACCAGCAGACCATTAGTGGGATCCGGGCAGGGTGAAAAATTGTTTTTT.

This chain links TRBV28 with TRBJ1-1, with 7 nucleotides matching TRBD1. The CDR3 totals 14 residues. Germline values: CDR1 MDHEN, CDR2 SYDVKM. V trimming: 3 bases; J trimming: 1 base; junction bases outside the gene matches: 2. CDR3 in DNA: TGTGCCAGCAGTTTGGGACAGTCGAACACTGAAGCTTTCTTT. As protein: CASSLGQSNTEAFF.

The CDR3 nucleotides are TGTGCCAGCAGAACGACAGTAATATTGGAGTACTTC. It codes for CASRTTVILEYF. This rearrangement joins TRBV2 to TRBJ2-7; maybe TRBD1 (5 bases). Germline CDR1 reads SNHLY; CDR2 reads FYNNEI. The CDR3 contains 12 residues. The V end lost 6 bases, the J end lost 11 bases, and 17 bases lay between the germline ends.